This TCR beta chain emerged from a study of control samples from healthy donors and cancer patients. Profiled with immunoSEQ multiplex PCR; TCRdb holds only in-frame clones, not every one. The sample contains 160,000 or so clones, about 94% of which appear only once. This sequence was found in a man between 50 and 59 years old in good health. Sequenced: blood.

CDR3 DNA sequence: TGTGCCAGCAGCCAGTCCCGGACAGACTACACCTTC. As protein: CASSQSRTDYTF. J is TRBJ1-2 and V is TRBV7-3, with D possibly TRBD1 on 6 matching bases. The germline gives CDR1 SGHTA, CDR2 FQGTGA. V lost 5 bases to trimming and J lost 10 bases, with 14 bases between them. This CDR3 is 12 amino acids long.